This T cell receptor (beta chain) was found in a study of T cells in Graves' hyperthyroidism and ophthalmopathy. This clonotype was detected a few times. There were TCR beta CDR3 regions amplified from RNA transcripts. HTBI primers were employed in a first-round RT-PCR of the TCR CDR3. TCRdb processed the multiplex PCR reads anew with MiXCR; each CDR3 protein has one entry. The sample lists about 640,000 distinct CDR3 sequences; 20% to 25% were seen once. Those patients with uncontrolled infection, other autoimmune disease, pregnancy or lactation were excluded. This CDR3 has 15 residues. V lost 1 base, J lost 0 bases, and 10 bases lay in between. Germline CDR1 reads SGHAT; CDR2 reads FQNNGV.

The sequence derives from a man aged 30 to 45 with Graves' ophthalmopathy. J is TRBJ2-7 and V is TRBV11-2; D unresolved. Sequenced sample: blood. CDR3 loop: CASSLGAGVSYEQYF. The CDR3 DNA sequence: TGTGCCAGCAGCTTAGGGGCAGGTGTCTCCTACGAGCAGTACTTC.